Sequencing of this T cell receptor beta chain was carried out in a study of identical twins. On this clonotype itself: The junction shows a germline mismatch at one end, possibly a read error.

Template switching, a step in the protocol, added a universal primer site, and cDNA carried unique molecular identifiers. TCRdb re-analysed the 5' RACE reads in MiXCR, keeping a single row per CDR3 protein. Counted here are roughly 1.6 million distinct CDR3 sequences, about 30% occurring once; the ten biggest clones make up about 0.3%. This receptor was obtained from a newborn girl in good health. The sequenced material came from cord blood.

The CDR3 reads CASTRGSTDTQYF. The CDR3 DNA reads as TGTGCCAGCACCCGGGGGAGCACAGATACGCAGTATTTT. The rearrangement links TRBV5-1 to TRBJ2-3; maybe TRBD2 (6 bases). Germline CDR1 and CDR2: SGHRS and YFSETQ. The CDR3 extends over 13 amino acids.